These 19 T cell receptor beta chains share one sample of origin, sequenced in a study of tumor-infiltrating lymphocytes in primary liver carcinoma. The investigators made TCR beta cDNA from about 500 ng total RNA, using a constant-region primer. Three nested multiplex PCR rounds, a slightly modified ARM-PCR, produced the libraries for TCR beta. With TRBV1-TRBV30 forward primers and a C-beta reverse primer, the first two PCR rounds were run for approximately 10 cycles each. TCRdb analysed the multiplex PCR reads with MiXCR anew, one entry per CDR3 protein. This sample has 300,000 to 400,000 distinct CDR3 sequences, with 65% found just once. The blood RNA (from unsorted whole blood) was obtained, and germline DNA was also extracted. What was sequenced was peripheral blood. All receptors come from a middle-aged man with primary liver carcinoma and hepatitis B virus infection.

Remarks on this clonotype: It is likely a read error, because the conserved phenylalanine at the end of the CDR3 is missing. Here the CDR3 reads CASSSPRSGYGANVLTL. In DNA form, the CDR3 reads TGTGCCAGCAGTTCCCCCCGCTCTGGGTATGGGGCCAACGTCCTGACTCTC. The V gene is TRBV6-2 or TRBV6-3, the J gene TRBJ2-6; no firm D call. V gave up 4 bases and J gave up 3 bases, with 16 bases separating them. Germline V gene lookup returns CDR1 MNHEY and CDR2 SVGEGT. This CDR3 is 17 amino acids long.

A remark on this clonotype: Possible read error: a much larger clone is one base away. V usage is TRBV12-3 or TRBV12-4 and J usage is TRBJ2-1; D possibly corresponds to TRBD2 (5 bases). Between the trimmed V and J ends, which lost 1 base and 9 bases, there was a span of 16 bases. The CDR3 runs 15 residues. The CDR3 DNA reads as TGTGCCAGCAGTTTAGGTCTAGTGGGAGAAGGTGAGCAGTTCTTC. This gives the protein CASSLGLVGEGEQFF.

For this clonotype: The conserved closing phenylalanine or tryptophan is absent in this CDR3, likely reflecting a read error. The chain employs TRBV11-1 and TRBJ1-4; D is ambiguous. With 5 bases removed from V and 4 bases from J, the gap between germline ends came to 8 bases. The germline gives CDR1 SGHAT, CDR2 FQDESV (reference sequence). The CDR3 spans 13 residues. CDR3 DNA: TGTGCCAGCAGCCTCCGGGATAATGAAAAACTGTTTATT. Its protein is CASSLRDNEKLFI.

For this clonotype: One end of the junction does not line up with germline, which may come from a read error. The chain joins TRBV10-3 to TRBJ2-5; either TRBD1 or TRBD2 may supply D (5 bases each). The CDR3 sequence is 20 residues long. Germline V CDR1 and CDR2: ENHRY, SYGVKD. CDR3 in amino acids: CAISDPGTPAGRIIQEIQYF. In DNA, the CDR3 is TGTGCCATCAGTGACCCCGGGACCCCCGCCGGGCGAATCATCCAAGAGATCCAGTACTTC.

The chain uses TRBV6-2 or TRBV6-3 and TRBJ2-1; 14 bases are a match to TRBD2. V lost 6 bases, J lost 8 bases, and 6 bases stayed unmatched. Germline values: CDR1 MNHEY, CDR2 SVGEGT. This CDR3 is 15 amino acids long. CDR3 loop: CASSPTSGRADEQFF. The CDR3 DNA is TGTGCCAGCAGCCCGACTAGCGGGAGGGCGGATGAGCAGTTCTTC.

The chain combines TRBV29-1 with TRBJ2-7; the match to TRBD1 covers 10 bases. CDR3 length equals 13 residues. The J segment lost 8 bases and the V segment lost 6 bases, leaving 10 bases of the junction unmatched. Germline V gene lookup returns CDR1 SQVTM and CDR2 ANQGSEA. Here the CDR3 DNA reads TGCAGCGTACGACAGGGGGCGCGAAACAAGCAGTACTTC. It is translated as CSVRQGARNKQYF.

With regard to this clonotype: This could be a read error, since a much larger clone is one nucleotide away. The chain links TRBV29-1 to TRBJ2-5; D remains ambiguous. The CDR3 runs to 14 residues. Looked up from germline, CDR1 is SQVTM and CDR2 is ANQGSEA. The CDR3 loop is CSVARGVFQETRYF. The CDR3 nucleotides read TGCAGCGTTGCGCGCGGAGTCTTCCAAGAGACCCGGTACTTC.

The chain employs TRBV7-9 and TRBJ2-2; D may be TRBD2 (5 bases). V was cut by 0 bases and J by 6 bases, with 5 bases left in between. Germline V lookup: CDR1 SEHNR, CDR2 FQNEAQ (reference sequence). The CDR3 consists of 13 residues. The CDR3: CASSLARAGELFF. As DNA, the CDR3 is TGTGCCAGCAGCTTAGCGAGGGCCGGGGAGCTGTTTTTT.

This clonotype appeared once. A read error may explain this, as a much larger clone is one base away. The V call is TRBV12-3 or TRBV12-4, the J call TRBJ1-1; TRBD1 is a possible D gene (5 bases). V was shortened by 5 bases and J by 11 bases, with 12 bases between the two germline ends. This CDR3 spans 11 amino acids. CDR3 residues: CASSVRDWAFF. The CDR3 nucleotides are TGTGCCAGCAGTGTCCGGGACTGGGCTTTCTTT.

Comments on this clonotype: At one of its ends the junction is not consistent with the germline gene, which may arise from a read error. The J gene is TRBJ2-1, the V gene TRBV11-3, with D perhaps TRBD2 (6 bases). CDR3 length: 15 amino acids. The germline V gene has CDR1 SGHNT and CDR2 YENEEA. In DNA form, the CDR3 reads TGTGCCAGCAGCCCACGGGGGAGCGGGTACAACGAGCAGTTCTTC. As protein: CASSPRGSGYNEQFF.

About this clonotype itself: Just one base apart from a much larger clone, this may be a read error. This CDR3 is missing its conserved last phenylalanine or tryptophan, likely due to a read error. The chain recombines TRBV12-3 or TRBV12-4 with TRBJ1-3, with unresolved D. The CDR3 loop spans 15 amino acids. V lost 5 bases to trimming and J lost 1 base, with 12 bases between them. The DNA for the CDR3 is TGTGCCAGCAGTCTTACCGACATTTCTGGAAACACCATATATTCT. Translating gives CASSLTDISGNTIYS.

CDR3 nucleotide sequence: TGCGCCAGCAGCCCGGTTTGGGATGTGACCCCCCGCGAGCAGTACTTC. Translating gives CASSPVWDVTPREQYF. The J gene is TRBJ2-7, the V gene TRBV5-1; D is unresolved. CDR1 is SGHRS, CDR2 YFSETQ, per germline. This CDR3 contains 16 residues. V shed 4 bases and J shed 6 bases, with 23 bases lying between them.

On this clonotype itself: Germline is not matched at one junction end, which may reflect a read error. V and J are TRBV7-2 and TRBJ1-3; 7 bases fit TRBD1. Germline CDR1 and CDR2: SGHTA and FQGNSA. CDR3 length: 16 amino acids. The CDR3 spells CASNLDITGVRNTIYF. CDR3 nucleotide sequence: TGTGCCAGCAACTTAGACATCACAGGGGTGCGAAACACCATATATTTT.

A note on this clonotype: This may come from a read error, since a much larger clone is one base off. The genes are TRBV6-5 and TRBJ1-1; 9 nucleotides agree with TRBD1. CDR1 is MNHEY and CDR2 is SVGAGI in the germline V gene. The CDR3 loop spans 14 amino acids. CDR3: CSSSRDRVDTEAFF. The DNA of the CDR3 is TGTTCCAGCAGTCGGGACAGGGTTGACACTGAAGCTTTCTTT.

For this clonotype: At one of its ends the junction is not consistent with the germline gene, which may arise from a read error. V and J are TRBV5-4 and TRBJ2-2; possibly TRBD2 for D (6 bases). From germline, CDR1 is SGHNT and CDR2 YYREEE (reference sequence). The CDR3 is made up of 17 amino acids. The CDR3 DNA reads TGTGCCAGCAGCTTGGGAAGCGCGGGAATATTCACCGGGGAGCTGTATTTT. Its translation: CASSLGSAGIFTGELYF.

This clonotype came up a few times. The chain links TRBV5-6 to TRBJ2-5; 7 nucleotides align to TRBD1. After removal of 5 bases from V and 4 bases from J, the junction contained 5 bases not matched to a gene. Germline values: CDR1 SGHDT, CDR2 YYEEEE. This CDR3 comprises 13 residues. This chain's CDR3 is CASRPWDRETQYF. CDR3 nucleotides: TGTGCCAGCAGGCCTTGGGACAGAGAGACCCAGTACTTC.

Remarks on this clonotype: No conserved phenylalanine or tryptophan is present at the end of the CDR3, so a read error is the likely explanation. The V call is TRBV6-1, the J call TRBJ2-1, with a tentative D call TRBD2 (5 bases). With 4 bases removed from V and 1 base from J, the gap between germline ends came to 11 bases. This CDR3 has 15 residues. The germline V gene encodes CDR1 MNHNS and CDR2 SASEGT. CDR3 protein: CASSVVRRSYNEQFL. For the CDR3, the DNA is TGTGCCAGCAGTGTCGTCAGGAGGTCCTACAATGAGCAGTTCCTC.

Only a few counts were recorded for this clonotype. A much larger clone lies one base from this, so it may be a read error. The rearrangement uses TRBV29-1 and TRBJ2-7, with a tentative D call TRBD2 (6 bases). V was clipped by 3 bases and J by 6 bases, with 15 bases between them. The germline V gene has CDR1 SQVTM and CDR2 ANQGSEA. The CDR3 extends over 13 amino acids. The CDR3 nucleotides are TGCAGCGTTGAGCAAGTGGGGGGAGGCGAGCAGTACTTC. This sequence encodes CSVEQVGGGEQYF.

This clonotype was picked up many times. V is TRBV29-1 and J is TRBJ1-1, with D possibly TRBD1 on 5 matching bases. Germline loops: CDR1 SQVTM, CDR2 ANQGSEA. This CDR3 is 16 amino acids long. Trimming left V 0 bases short and J 7 bases short, with 21 bases between. CDR3 in amino acids: CSVEDPGGGGVGEAFF. In DNA, the CDR3 is TGCAGCGTTGAAGATCCCGGGGGTGGAGGAGTCGGTGAAGCTTTCTTT.